The 5 T cell receptor beta chains below come from one sample, sequenced in a study of OX40 agonist ivuxolimab in advanced cancers. Repertoires were generated with immunoSEQ multiplex PCR, while TCRdb's copy carries only in-frame clones and drops some. The top ten clones hold more than 1.1% of a sample with 95,000 to 100,000 clones, roughly four fifths of them seen once. The sample was CD4+ or CD8+ T cells sorted from blood, taken in a trial of the OX40 agonist ivuxolimab. The receptors shown here come from an adult with an advanced solid tumor such as melanoma, head and neck, liver or kidney cancer.

The chain uses TRBV4-1 and TRBJ2-5; possibly TRBD1 for D (5 bases). Between the trimmed V and J ends, which lost 5 bases and 2 bases, there was a span of 12 bases. CDR3 size: 14 residues. Germline loops: CDR1 MGHRA, CDR2 YSYEKL. The CDR3 region is CASSSQAGQETQYF. The CDR3 DNA is TGCGCCAGCAGCTCCCAGGCAGGGCAAGAGACCCAGTACTTC.

This clone has only a few counts. V is TRBV4-3 and J is TRBJ1-6; D perhaps matches TRBD1 (5 bases). This CDR3 spans 14 amino acids. CDR1 is LGHNA, CDR2 YSLEER, per germline. Trimming removed 2 bases from V and 7 bases from J, with 9 bases in between. The CDR3 region has the DNA TGCGCCAGCAGCCAAATCCAGGGAAATTCACCCCTCCACTTT. Translated: CASSQIQGNSPLHF.

This clone has more than one count but fewer than ten. This rearrangement joins TRBV5-1 to TRBJ2-1; D unclear. The V end was cut by 4 bases, the J end by 8 bases, with 19 bases between. The germline gives CDR1 SGHRS, CDR2 YFSETQ. The CDR3 sequence is 15 residues long. Here the CDR3 DNA reads TGCGCCAGCAGCCCCAAGCTGGCGAATCCTTATGAGCAGTTCTTC. Its protein product is CASSPKLANPYEQFF.

This clone turned up a few times. The rearrangement links TRBV7-3 to TRBJ1-1; D is possibly TRBD1 (6 bases). Germline V gene data show CDR1 as SGHTA and CDR2 as FQGTGA. With 5 bases removed from V and 10 bases from J, the gap between germline ends came to 20 bases. The CDR3 consists of 14 residues. CDR3 protein: CASSRQGGQGAAFF. CDR3 sequence (DNA): TGTGCCAGCAGCCGGCAAGGGGGACAAGGGGCAGCTTTCTTT.

As regards this clone: The same CDR3 can be traced to other DNA sequences in this sample. The chain carries TRBV7-2 and TRBJ2-3, with D perhaps TRBD1 (6 bases). This CDR3 spans 16 amino acids. Germline CDR1 is SGHTA and CDR2 is FQGNSA. Trimming stripped 1 base from V and 0 bases from J, with 11 bases between. CDR3 DNA sequence: TGTGCCAGCAGCTTAGTTGACAGGTTAAGCACAGATACGCAGTATTTT. The encoded protein is CASSLVDRLSTDTQYF. Using reference TRBV7-2 and TRBJ2-3 for the parts outside the CDR3, the full variable domain is GAGVSQSPSNKVTEKGKDVELRCDPISGHTALYWYRQSLGQGLEFLIYFQGNSAPDKSGLPSDRFSAERTGGSVSTLTIQRTQQEDSAVYLCASSLVDRLSTDTQYFGPGTRLTVL.